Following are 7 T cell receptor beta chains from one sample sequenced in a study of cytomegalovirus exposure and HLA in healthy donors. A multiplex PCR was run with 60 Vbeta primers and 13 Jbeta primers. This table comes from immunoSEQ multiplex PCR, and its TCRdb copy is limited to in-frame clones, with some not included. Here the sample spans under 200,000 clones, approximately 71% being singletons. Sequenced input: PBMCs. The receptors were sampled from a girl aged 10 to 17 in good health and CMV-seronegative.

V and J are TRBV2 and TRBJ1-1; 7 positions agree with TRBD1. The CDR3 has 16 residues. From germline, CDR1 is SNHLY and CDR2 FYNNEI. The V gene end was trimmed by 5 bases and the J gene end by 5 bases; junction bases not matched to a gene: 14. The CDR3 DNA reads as TGTGCCAGCAGTTCCGGGACAAGGGTCAGGGGGACTGAAGCTTTCTTT. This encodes CASSSGTRVRGTEAFF. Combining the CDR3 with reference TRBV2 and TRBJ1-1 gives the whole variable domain EPEVTQTPSHQVTQMGQEVILRCVPISNHLYFYWYRQILGQKVEFLVSFYNNEISEKSEIFDDQFSVERPDGSNFTLKIRSTKLEDSAMYFCASSSGTRVRGTEAFFGQGTRLTVV.

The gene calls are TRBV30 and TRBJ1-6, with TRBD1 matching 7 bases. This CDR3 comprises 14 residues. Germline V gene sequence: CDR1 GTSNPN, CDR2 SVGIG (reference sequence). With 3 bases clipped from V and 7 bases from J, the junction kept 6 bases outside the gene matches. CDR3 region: CAWSAWDSNSPLHF. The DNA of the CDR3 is TGTGCCTGGAGCGCCTGGGACAGCAATTCACCCCTCCACTTT.

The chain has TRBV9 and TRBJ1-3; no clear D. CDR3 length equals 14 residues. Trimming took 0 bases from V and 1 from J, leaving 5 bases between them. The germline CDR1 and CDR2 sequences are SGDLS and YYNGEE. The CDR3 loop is CASSVGLSGNTIYF. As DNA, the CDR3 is TGTGCCAGCAGCGTAGGTCTATCTGGAAACACCATATATTTT.

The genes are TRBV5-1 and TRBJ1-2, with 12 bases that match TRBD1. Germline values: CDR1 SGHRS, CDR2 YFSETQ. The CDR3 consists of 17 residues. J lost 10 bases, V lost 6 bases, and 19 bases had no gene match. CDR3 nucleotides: TGCGCCAGCACTGTTGGGACAGGGGGCGATTGGGATGGCGACTACACCTTC. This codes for CASTVGTGGDWDGDYTF.

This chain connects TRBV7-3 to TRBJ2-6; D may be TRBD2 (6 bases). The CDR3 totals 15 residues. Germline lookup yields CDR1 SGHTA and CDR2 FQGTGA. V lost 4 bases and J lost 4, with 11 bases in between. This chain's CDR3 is CASSWREAGANVLTF. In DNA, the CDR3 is TGTGCCAGCAGCTGGAGGGAGGCCGGGGCCAACGTCCTGACTTTC.

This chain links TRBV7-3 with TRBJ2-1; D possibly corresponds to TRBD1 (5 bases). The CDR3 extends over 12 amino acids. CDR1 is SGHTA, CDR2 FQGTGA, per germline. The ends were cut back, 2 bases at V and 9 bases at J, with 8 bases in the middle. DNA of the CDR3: TGTGCCAGCAGCTTAGGTGACAGTGAGCAGTTCTTC. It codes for CASSLGDSEQFF.

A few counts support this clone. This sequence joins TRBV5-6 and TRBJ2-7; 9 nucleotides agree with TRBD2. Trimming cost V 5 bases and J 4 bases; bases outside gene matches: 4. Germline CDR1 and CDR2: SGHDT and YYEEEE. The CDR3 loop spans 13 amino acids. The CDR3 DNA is TGTGCCAGCAGGACGACTAGCGGTTACGAGCAGTACTTC. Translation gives CASRTTSGYEQYF. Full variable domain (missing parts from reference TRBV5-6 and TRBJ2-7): DAGVTQSPTHLIKTRGQQVTLRCSPKSGHDTVSWYQQALGQGPQFIFQYYEEEERQRGNFPDRFSGHQFPNYSSELNVNALLLGDSALYLCASRTTSGYEQYFGPGTRLTVT.